Sequencing of this T cell receptor beta chain was carried out in a study of cytomegalovirus exposure and HLA in healthy donors. Study conclusions and caveats: Later on, analysis showed that most CMV-associated TCR beta chains appeared to be HLA-restricted. Three chains linked to CMV were shown in vitro to be specific for CMV antigens. Later, TCR association rates were found to vary by HLA locus, highest for DRB1 and lowest for HLA-C.

The PCR ran on 60 Vbeta and 13 Jbeta primers. Here immunoSEQ multiplex PCR was the method, and the copy in TCRdb shows in-frame clones only, minus some. Here the sample spans some 180,000 clones, 77% being singletons. The CDR3 contains 14 residues. Trimming cost V 6 bases and J 4 bases; bases outside gene matches: 5. Germline V CDR1 and CDR2: SNHLY, FYNNEI. It was healthy bone marrow donors who served as donors. With regard to this clone: What it binds is unknown.

The sequence was obtained from a woman in her fifties or sixties in good health and CMV-seropositive. Sequenced: PBMCs. The chain carries TRBV2 and TRBJ2-1; 8 positions agree with TRBD1. This CDR3 is CASSTGTGYNEQFF. CDR3 bases: TGTGCCAGCAGCACCGGGACAGGTTACAATGAGCAGTTCTTC.